This T cell receptor (beta chain) was obtained from a study of identical twins' blood T cells. Sample barcodes were added at both library ends during cDNA synthesis. TCRdb ran MiXCR on the 5' RACE reads and lists one entry per CDR3 protein. The sample includes 350,000 to 400,000 distinct CDR3 sequences, roughly 28% of them seen just once. This clonotype was found once. The antigen remains undetermined. Just one base apart from a much larger clone, this may be a read error. Broader study findings: Out-of-frame TCRbeta clonotypes reportedly had markedly more similar V usage in twins than unrelated donors. Abundant TCRbeta CDR3s overlapped more between twins than with unrelated donors.

Germline-derived CDR1 and CDR2 are MDHEN and SYDVKM. V was shortened by 10 bases and J by 1 base, with 13 bases between the two germline ends. The CDR3 consists of 13 residues. This chain links TRBV28 with TRBJ1-1; no clear D gene. The sequence was collected from a woman aged 18-49 years in good health. The sequenced sample consisted of PBMCs. The CDR3 nucleotides read TGTGCCAACAGAACCCCAGGGAACACTGAAGCTTTCTTT. Translated, it gives CANRTPGNTEAFF.